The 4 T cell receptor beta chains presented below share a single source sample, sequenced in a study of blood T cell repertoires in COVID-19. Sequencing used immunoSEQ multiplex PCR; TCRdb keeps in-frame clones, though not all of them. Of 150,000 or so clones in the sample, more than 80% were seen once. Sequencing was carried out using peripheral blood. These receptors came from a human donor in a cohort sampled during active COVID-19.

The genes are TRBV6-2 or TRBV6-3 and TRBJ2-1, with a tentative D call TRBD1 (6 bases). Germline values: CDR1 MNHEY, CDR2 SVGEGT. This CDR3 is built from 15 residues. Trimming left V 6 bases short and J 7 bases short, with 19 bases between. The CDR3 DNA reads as TGTGCCAGCAGCCTCTGGGACACGGCTGGGAATGAGCAGTTCTTC. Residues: CASSLWDTAGNEQFF.

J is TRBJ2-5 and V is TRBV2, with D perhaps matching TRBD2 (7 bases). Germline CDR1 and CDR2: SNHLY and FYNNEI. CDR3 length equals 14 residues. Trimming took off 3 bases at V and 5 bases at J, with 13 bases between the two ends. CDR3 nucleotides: TGTGCCAGCAGTGAGGGGGGGCTTAGGGAGACCCAGTACTTC. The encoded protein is CASSEGGLRETQYF.

CDR3 amino acids: CASSPPTGADIQYF. The CDR3 nucleotides read TGTGCCAGCAGTCCCCCGACGGGAGCGGACATTCAGTACTTC. This chain links TRBV7-2 with TRBJ2-4; possibly TRBD2 for D (6 bases). V gave up 6 bases and J gave up 8 bases, with 17 bases separating them. The CDR3 loop spans 14 amino acids. Germline assignment: CDR1 SGHTA and CDR2 FQGNSA.

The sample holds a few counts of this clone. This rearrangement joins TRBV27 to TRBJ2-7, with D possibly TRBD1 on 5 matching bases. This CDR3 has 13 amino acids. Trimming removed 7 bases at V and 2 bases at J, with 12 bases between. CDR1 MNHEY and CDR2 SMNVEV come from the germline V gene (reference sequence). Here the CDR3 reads CASTVWGPYEQYF. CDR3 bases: TGTGCCAGCACCGTTTGGGGCCCCTACGAGCAGTACTTC.